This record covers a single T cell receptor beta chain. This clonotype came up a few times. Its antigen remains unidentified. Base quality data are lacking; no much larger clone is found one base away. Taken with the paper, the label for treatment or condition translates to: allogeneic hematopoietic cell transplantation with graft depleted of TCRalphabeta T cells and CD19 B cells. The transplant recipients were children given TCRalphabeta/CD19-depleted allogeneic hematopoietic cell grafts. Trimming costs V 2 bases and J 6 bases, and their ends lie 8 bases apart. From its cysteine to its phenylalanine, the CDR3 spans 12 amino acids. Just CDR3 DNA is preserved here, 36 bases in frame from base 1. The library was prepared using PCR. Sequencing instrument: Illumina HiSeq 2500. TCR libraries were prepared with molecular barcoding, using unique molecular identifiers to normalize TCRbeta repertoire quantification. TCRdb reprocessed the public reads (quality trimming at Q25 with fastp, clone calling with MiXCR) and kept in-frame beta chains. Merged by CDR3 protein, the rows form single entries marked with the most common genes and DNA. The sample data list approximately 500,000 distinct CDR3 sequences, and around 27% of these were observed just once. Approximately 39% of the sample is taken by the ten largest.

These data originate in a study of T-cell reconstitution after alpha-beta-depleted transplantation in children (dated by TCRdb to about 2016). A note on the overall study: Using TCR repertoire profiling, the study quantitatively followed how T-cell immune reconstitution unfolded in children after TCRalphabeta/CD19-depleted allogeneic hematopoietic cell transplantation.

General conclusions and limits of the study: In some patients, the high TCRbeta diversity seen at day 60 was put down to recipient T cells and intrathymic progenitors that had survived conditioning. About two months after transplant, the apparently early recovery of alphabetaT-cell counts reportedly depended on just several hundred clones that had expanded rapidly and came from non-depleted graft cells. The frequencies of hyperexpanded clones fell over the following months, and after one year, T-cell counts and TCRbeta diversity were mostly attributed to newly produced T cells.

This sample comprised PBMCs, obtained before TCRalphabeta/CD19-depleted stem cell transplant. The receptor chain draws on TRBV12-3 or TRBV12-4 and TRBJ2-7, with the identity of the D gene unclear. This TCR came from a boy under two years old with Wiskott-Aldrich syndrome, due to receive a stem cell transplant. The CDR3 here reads CASSLSPGEQYF. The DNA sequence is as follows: TGTGCCAGCAGTTTATCACCTGGCGAGCAGTACTTC.